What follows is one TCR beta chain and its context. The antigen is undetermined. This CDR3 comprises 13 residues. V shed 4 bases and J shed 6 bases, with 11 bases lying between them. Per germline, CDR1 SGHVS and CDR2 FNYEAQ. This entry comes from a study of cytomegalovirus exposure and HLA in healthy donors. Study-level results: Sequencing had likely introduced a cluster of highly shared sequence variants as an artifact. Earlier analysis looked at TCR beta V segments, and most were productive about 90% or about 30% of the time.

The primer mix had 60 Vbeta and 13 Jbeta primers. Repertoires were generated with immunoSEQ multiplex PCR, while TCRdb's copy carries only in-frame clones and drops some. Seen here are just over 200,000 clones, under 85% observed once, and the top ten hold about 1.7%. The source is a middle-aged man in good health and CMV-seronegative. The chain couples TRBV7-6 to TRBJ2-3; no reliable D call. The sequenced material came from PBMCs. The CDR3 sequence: CASSSEVADTQYF. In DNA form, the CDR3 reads TGTGCCAGCAGCTCAGAAGTTGCTGATACGCAGTATTTT.